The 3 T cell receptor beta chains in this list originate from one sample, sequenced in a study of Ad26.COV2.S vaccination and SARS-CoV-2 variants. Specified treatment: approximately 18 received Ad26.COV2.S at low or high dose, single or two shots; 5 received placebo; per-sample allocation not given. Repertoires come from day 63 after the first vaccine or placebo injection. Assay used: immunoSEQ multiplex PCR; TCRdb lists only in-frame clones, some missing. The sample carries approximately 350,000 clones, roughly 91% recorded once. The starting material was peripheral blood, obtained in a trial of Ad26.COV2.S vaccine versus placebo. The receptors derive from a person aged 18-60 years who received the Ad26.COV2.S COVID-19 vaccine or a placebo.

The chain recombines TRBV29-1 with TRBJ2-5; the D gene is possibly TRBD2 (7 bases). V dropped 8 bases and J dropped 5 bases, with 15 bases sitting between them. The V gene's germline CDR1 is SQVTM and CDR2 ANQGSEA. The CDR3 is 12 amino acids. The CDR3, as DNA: TGCAGCCAGGGAGGGGGGGTTGAGACCCAGTACTTC. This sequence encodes CSQGGGVETQYF.

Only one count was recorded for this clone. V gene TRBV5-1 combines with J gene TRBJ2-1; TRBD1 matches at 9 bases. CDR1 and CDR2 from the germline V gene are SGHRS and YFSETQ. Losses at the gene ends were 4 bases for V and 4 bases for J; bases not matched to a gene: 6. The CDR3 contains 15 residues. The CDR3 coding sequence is TGCGCCAGCAGCACACAGGGGGCTGATTACAATGAGCAGTTCTTC. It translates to CASSTQGADYNEQFF.

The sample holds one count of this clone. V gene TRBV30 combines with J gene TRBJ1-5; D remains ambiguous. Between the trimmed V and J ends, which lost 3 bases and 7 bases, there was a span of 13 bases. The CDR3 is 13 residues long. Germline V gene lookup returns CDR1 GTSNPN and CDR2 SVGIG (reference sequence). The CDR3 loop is CAWSGGSRQPQHF. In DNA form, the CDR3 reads TGTGCCTGGAGCGGAGGGTCTCGACAGCCCCAGCATTTT.